The 9 T cell receptor beta chains below come from one sample, sequenced in a study of cytomegalovirus exposure and HLA in healthy donors. The PCR contained 60 Vbeta and 13 Jbeta primers. Data came from immunoSEQ multiplex PCR; TCRdb stores just in-frame clones and leaves some out. The table records just over 95,000 clones, 75% to 85% of them present only once. Sequencing input: PBMCs. These receptors were obtained from a woman aged 40 to 50 in good health and CMV-seronegative.

V gene TRBV2 combines with J gene TRBJ1-1; D not resolved. Per the germline V gene, CDR1 is SNHLY and CDR2 is FYNNEI. CDR3 length equals 11 residues. V was cut by 6 bases and J by 3 bases, with 5 bases left in between. Here the CDR3 reads CASSSYTEAFF. Here the CDR3 DNA reads TGTGCCAGCAGCTCCTACACTGAAGCTTTCTTT.

The V call is TRBV14, the J call TRBJ1-4, with 7 positions matching TRBD1. V was clipped by 5 bases and J by 8 bases; unmatched bases: 14. Germline CDR1 and CDR2: SGHDN and FVKESK. The CDR3 spans 16 residues. The CDR3 is CASSLPPGQAQEKLFF. CDR3 nucleotide sequence: TGTGCCAGCAGCTTACCCCCCGGACAGGCTCAAGAAAAACTGTTTTTT.

Turning to this clone: The junction departs from germline at one end; a sequencing error may be responsible. The chain combines TRBV7-7 with TRBJ2-5; 7 nucleotides line up with TRBD1. Germline V gene sequence: CDR1 SSHAT, CDR2 FNYEAQ (reference sequence). The CDR3 sequence is 14 residues long. CDR3 protein: CASSPEGARETQYF. The CDR3 nucleotides are TGTGCTAGCAGCCCAGAGGGGGCGAGGGAGACCCAGTACTTC.

This clone has just a few counts. The V and J genes are TRBV4-1 and TRBJ1-1; D remains unclear. V was cut by 3 bases and J by 0 bases, with 17 bases left in between. Germline lookup yields CDR1 MGHRA and CDR2 YSYEKL. The CDR3 has 17 amino acids. Here the CDR3 reads CASSHRLRVNMNTEAFF. The CDR3 DNA follows: TGCGCCAGCAGCCACCGACTGAGGGTAAACATGAACACTGAAGCTTTCTTT.

This clone showed up just a few times. The chain joins TRBV19 to TRBJ2-7, with D unresolved. Germline CDR1 LNHDA, CDR2 SQIVND (reference sequence). This CDR3 has 11 residues. The ends were cut back, 5 bases at V and 1 base at J, with 3 bases in the middle. The CDR3 region is CASSQSYEQYF. The CDR3 bases are TGTGCCAGTAGTCAATCCTACGAGCAGTACTTC.

This clone was observed a handful of times. The chain combines TRBV2 with TRBJ1-5; 8 bases line up with TRBD1. Germline V gene lookup returns CDR1 SNHLY and CDR2 FYNNEI. The CDR3 has 16 residues. J gave up 7 bases and V 6 bases, and 14 bases lay outside the gene matches. Here the CDR3 DNA reads TGTGCCAGCAGGTGGAATGGACAGGGAAGATCACAGCCCCAGCATTTT. This sequence encodes CASRWNGQGRSQPQHF.

The genes are TRBV6-1 and TRBJ2-7; possibly TRBD2 for D (7 bases). Trimming removed 8 bases from V and 3 bases from J, with 17 bases in between. The CDR3 has 14 residues. Germline CDR1 is MNHNS and CDR2 is SASEGT. The CDR3 coding sequence is TGTGCCAGCCTTAATCGGGGGGCGGTCTACGAGCAGTACTTC. It is translated as CASLNRGAVYEQYF.

Here the CDR3 reads CATSLGGVSYEQYF. Here the CDR3 DNA reads TGTGCCACCTCCTTGGGGGGAGTTTCCTACGAGCAGTACTTC. The chain links TRBV27 to TRBJ2-7, with D possibly matching TRBD2 (6 bases). The CDR3 is 14 residues long. V was clipped by 10 bases and J by 1 base, with 17 bases between them. Germline CDR1 is MNHEY and CDR2 is SMNVEV (reference sequence).

The chain links TRBV12-5 to TRBJ1-3; maybe TRBD1 (5 bases). CDR1 and CDR2 (germline): LGHNT, FRNRAP. V was trimmed by 7 bases and J by 0 bases, leaving 19 bases between them. The CDR3 is 17 amino acids. CDR3 DNA: TGTGCTAGTGCCACGACGGCAGGGTTGAGCTCTGGAAACACCATATATTTT. Translating gives CASATTAGLSSGNTIYF.